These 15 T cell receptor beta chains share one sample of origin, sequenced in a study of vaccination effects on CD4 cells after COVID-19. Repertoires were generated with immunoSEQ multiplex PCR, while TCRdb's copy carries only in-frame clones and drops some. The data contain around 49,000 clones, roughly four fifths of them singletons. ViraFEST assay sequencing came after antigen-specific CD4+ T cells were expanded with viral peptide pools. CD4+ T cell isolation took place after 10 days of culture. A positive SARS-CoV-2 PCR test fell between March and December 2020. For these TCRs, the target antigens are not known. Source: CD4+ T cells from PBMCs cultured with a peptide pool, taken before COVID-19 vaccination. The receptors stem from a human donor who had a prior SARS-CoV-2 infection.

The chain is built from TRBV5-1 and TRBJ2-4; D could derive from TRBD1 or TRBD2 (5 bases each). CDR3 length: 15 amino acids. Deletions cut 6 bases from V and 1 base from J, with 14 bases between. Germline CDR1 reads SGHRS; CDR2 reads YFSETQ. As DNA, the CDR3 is TGCGCCAGCACATATGGGGGTTGGGCCAAAAACATTCAGTACTTC. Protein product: CASTYGGWAKNIQYF.

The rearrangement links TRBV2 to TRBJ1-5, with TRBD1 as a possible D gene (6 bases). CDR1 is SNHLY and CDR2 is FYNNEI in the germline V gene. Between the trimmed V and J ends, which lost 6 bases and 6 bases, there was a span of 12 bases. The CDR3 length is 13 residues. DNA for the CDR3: TGTGCCAGCAGGGGGGGGCAGGGTCAGCCCCAGCATTTT. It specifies CASRGGQGQPQHF.

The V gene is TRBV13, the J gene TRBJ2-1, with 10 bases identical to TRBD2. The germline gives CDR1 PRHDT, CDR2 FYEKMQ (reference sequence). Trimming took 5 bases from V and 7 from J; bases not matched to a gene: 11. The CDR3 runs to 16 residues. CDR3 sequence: CASSPIKRGGRNEQFF. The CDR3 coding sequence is TGTGCCAGCAGCCCCATCAAGCGGGGGGGTAGGAATGAGCAGTTCTTC.

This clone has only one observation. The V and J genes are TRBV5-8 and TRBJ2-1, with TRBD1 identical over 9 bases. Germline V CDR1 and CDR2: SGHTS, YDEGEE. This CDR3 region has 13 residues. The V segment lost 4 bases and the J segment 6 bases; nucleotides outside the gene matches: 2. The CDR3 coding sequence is TGTGCCAGCAGCCGGGACAGGGTCAATGAGCAGTTCTTC. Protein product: CASSRDRVNEQFF. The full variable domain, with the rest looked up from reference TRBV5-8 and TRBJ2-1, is EAGVTQSPTHLIKTRGQQATLRCSPISGHTSVYWYQQALGLGLQFLLWYDEGEERNRGNFPPRFSGRQFPNYSSELNVNALELEDSALYLCASSRDRVNEQFFGPGTRLTVL.

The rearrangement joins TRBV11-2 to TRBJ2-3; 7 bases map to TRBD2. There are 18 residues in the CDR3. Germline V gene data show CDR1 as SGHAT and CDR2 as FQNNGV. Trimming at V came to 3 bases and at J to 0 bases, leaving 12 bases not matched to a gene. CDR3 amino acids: CASSLVGSGRGSTDTQYF. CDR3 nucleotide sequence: TGTGCCAGCAGCTTGGTGGGTAGCGGGCGGGGAAGCACAGATACGCAGTATTTT.

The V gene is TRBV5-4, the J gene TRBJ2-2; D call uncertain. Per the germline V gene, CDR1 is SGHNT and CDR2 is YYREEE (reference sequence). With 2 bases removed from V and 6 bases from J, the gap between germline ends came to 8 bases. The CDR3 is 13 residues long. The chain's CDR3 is CASSLESPGELFF. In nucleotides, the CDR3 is TGTGCCAGCAGCTTAGAGAGTCCCGGGGAGCTGTTTTTT.

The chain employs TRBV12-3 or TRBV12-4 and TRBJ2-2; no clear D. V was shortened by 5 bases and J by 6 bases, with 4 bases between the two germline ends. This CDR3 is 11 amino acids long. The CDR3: CASSIPGELFF. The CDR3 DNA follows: TGTGCCAGCAGTATCCCCGGGGAGCTGTTTTTT.

CDR3 DNA sequence: TGTGCCAGCAGTACGAGGGAGACGAACACCGGGGAGCTGTTTTTT. Its protein product is CASSTRETNTGELFF. The chain has TRBV7-8 and TRBJ2-2, with D tentatively TRBD2 (5 bases). Trimming stripped 6 bases from V and 0 bases from J, with 11 bases between. Germline CDR1 reads SGHVS; CDR2 reads FQNEAQ. The CDR3 covers 15 residues.

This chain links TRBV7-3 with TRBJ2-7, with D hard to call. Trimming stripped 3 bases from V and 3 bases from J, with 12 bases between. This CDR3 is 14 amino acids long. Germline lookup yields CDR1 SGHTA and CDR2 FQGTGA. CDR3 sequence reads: CASSFRFLNYEQYF. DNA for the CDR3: TGTGCCAGCAGCTTTCGTTTTTTGAACTACGAGCAGTACTTC.

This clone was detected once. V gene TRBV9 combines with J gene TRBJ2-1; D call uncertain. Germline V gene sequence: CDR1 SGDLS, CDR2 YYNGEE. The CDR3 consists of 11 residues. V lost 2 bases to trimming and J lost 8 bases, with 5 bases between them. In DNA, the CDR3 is TGTGCCAGCAGCGTTAGGGATGAGCAGTTCTTC. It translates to CASSVRDEQFF.

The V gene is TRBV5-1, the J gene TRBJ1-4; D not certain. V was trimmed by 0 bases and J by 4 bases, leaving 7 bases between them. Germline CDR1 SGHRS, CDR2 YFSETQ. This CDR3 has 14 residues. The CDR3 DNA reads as TGCGCCAGCAGCTTGGGGGGTGGTAATGAAAAACTGTTTTTT. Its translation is CASSLGGGNEKLFF.

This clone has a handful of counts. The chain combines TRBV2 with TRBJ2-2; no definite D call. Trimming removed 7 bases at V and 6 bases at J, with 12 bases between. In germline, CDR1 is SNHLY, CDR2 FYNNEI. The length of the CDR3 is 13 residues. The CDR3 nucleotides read TGTGCCAGCACCGGGTCAGGCGCCGGGGAGCTGTTTTTT. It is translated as CASTGSGAGELFF.

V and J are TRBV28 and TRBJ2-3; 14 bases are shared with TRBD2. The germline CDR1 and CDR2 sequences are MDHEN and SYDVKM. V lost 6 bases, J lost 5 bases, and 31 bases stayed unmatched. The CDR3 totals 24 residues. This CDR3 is CASRFLGLGLKVGTSGSSGDTQYF. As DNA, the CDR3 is TGTGCCAGCAGATTCCTTGGGTTGGGATTAAAAGTTGGGACTAGCGGGAGTTCCGGAGATACGCAGTATTTT.

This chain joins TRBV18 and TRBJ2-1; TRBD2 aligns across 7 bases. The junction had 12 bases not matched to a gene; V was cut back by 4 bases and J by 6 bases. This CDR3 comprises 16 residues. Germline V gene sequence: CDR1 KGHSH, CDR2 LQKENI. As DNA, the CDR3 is TGTGCCAGCTCACTCGGCTCGGCGGGAGTTGGCAATGAGCAGTTCTTC. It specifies CASSLGSAGVGNEQFF.

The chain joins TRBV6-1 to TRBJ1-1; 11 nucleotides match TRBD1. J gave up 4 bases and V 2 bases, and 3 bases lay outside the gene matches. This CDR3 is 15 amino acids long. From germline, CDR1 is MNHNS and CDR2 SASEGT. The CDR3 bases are TGTGCCAGCAGTGAACAGGGACAGGGGGGCACTGAAGCTTTCTTT. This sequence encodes CASSEQGQGGTEAFF.